This record covers a single TCR beta chain. The germline V gene has CDR1 SEHNR and CDR2 FQNEAQ (reference sequence). The CDR3 spans 16 residues. V lost 4 bases and J lost 4; bases outside the gene matches: 12. This sample was taken from a study of blood T cells in healthy people across ages. Primed by a sample-barcoded 5' primer and a J-beta primer mix, a second PCR proceeded for 7 to 11 cycles. Each cDNA molecule received a tag from a template-switch adaptor that had 12 random nucleotides. There were at least 2.5 million CDR3-containing paired-end reads obtained from each sample. TCRdb ran MiXCR on the 5' RACE reads and lists one entry per CDR3 protein. Of 1 million or so distinct CDR3 sequences in the sample, 40% to 50% were seen once. The study recruited healthy Caucasian donors from Russia who were aged about 6 to 95. It was around 10 milliliters of peripheral blood that were drawn from each donor.

The receptor's source is a woman aged 55 to 70 in good health. The genes are TRBV7-9 and TRBJ2-7; 8 bases agree with TRBD1. The material sequenced was blood. The CDR3 loop reads CASSSPTRGPSYEQYF. CDR3 coding DNA: TGTGCCAGCAGCTCGCCCACCAGGGGGCCGTCGTACGAGCAGTACTTC. The full variable domain, completed using reference TRBV7-9 and TRBJ2-7, is DTGVSQNPRHKITKRGQNVTFRCDPISEHNRLYWYRQTLGQGPEFLTYFQNEAQLEKSRLLSDRFSAERPKGSFSTLEIQRTEQGDSAMYLCASSSPTRGPSYEQYFGPGTRLTVT.